These 13 T cell receptor beta chains came from one sample sequenced in a study of T cell responses to AZD1222 COVID-19 vaccine. Assay: immunoSEQ multiplex PCR; the TCRdb copy retains only in-frame clones and omits some. In the table there are 90,000 to 110,000 clones, roughly nine tenths of which are singletons. The specimen comprised peripheral blood, sampled on day 0 of AZD1222 vaccination. All receptors derive from an adult in good health.

The V gene is TRBV6-1, the J gene TRBJ2-7; a possible D gene is TRBD1 (6 bases). Germline CDR1 and CDR2: MNHNS and SASEGT. The V end lost 3 bases, the J end lost 7 bases, and 13 bases lay between the germline ends. The length of the CDR3 is 13 residues. The CDR3 region is CASSDTGYQEQYF. In DNA, the CDR3 is TGTGCCAGCAGTGACACAGGGTATCAAGAGCAGTACTTC.

V and J are TRBV20-1 and TRBJ2-1; D is unresolved. Trimming took 3 bases from V and 5 from J, leaving 5 bases between them. This CDR3 contains 11 residues. CDR1 and CDR2 (germline): DFQATT, SNEGSKA (reference sequence). CDR3 protein: CSASMDNEQFF. DNA for the CDR3: TGCAGTGCTAGTATGGACAATGAGCAGTTCTTC.

This chain joins TRBV11-2 and TRBJ1-5, with a weak D call TRBD1 (5 bases). Deletions cut 2 bases from V and 7 bases from J, with 6 bases between. The CDR3 is 12 amino acids. Germline V gene lookup returns CDR1 SGHAT and CDR2 FQNNGV. CDR3 sequence: CASSLRGQPQHF. Here the CDR3 DNA reads TGTGCCAGCAGCTTAAGGGGCCAGCCCCAGCATTTT.

This sequence joins TRBV28 and TRBJ2-7; 10 nucleotides match TRBD2. Germline V lookup: CDR1 MDHEN, CDR2 SYDVKM. The CDR3 contains 16 residues. V shed 4 bases, J shed 2 bases, and the junction held 8 bases outside the gene matches. The CDR3 DNA follows: TGTGCCAGCAGTTCTCCCAGCGGGAGGGGAGCCTACGAGCAGTACTTC. Translated: CASSSPSGRGAYEQYF.

In the case of this clone: The same CDR3 arises from other DNA sequences in this sample as well. The rearrangement joins TRBV25-1 to TRBJ1-3; TRBD1 matches at 9 bases. Germline loops: CDR1 MGHDK, CDR2 SYGVNS. J lost 3 bases, V lost 6 bases, and 6 bases had no gene match. CDR3 length: 15 residues. CDR3 bases: TGTGCCAGCAGAACAACAGGGGGCTTTGGAAACACCATATATTTT. Translating gives CASRTTGGFGNTIYF.

This chain joins TRBV7-8 and TRBJ1-2, with a tentative D call TRBD1 (6 bases). With 5 bases removed from V and 6 bases from J, the gap between germline ends came to 22 bases. There are 16 residues in the CDR3. Per germline, CDR1 SGHVS and CDR2 FQNEAQ. CDR3 in amino acids: CASSQPVGGLTNGYTF. In nucleotides, the CDR3 is TGTGCCAGCAGCCAACCGGTGGGGGGGCTGACAAATGGCTACACCTTC.

This clone was recorded once. The V call is TRBV7-7, the J call TRBJ2-3, with D possibly being TRBD2 (6 bases). Germline loops: CDR1 SSHAT, CDR2 FNYEAQ (reference sequence). The CDR3 consists of 16 residues. The V and J ends lost 1 base and 0 bases respectively, with 11 bases between them. The CDR3 DNA is TGTGCCAGCAGCTTAGGAGGACTACGTAGCACAGATACGCAGTATTTT. This gives the protein CASSLGGLRSTDTQYF. Together with reference TRBV7-7 and TRBJ2-3, the CDR3 gives the full variable domain: GAGVSQSPRYKVTKRGQDVTLRCDPISSHATLYWYQQALGQGPEFLTYFNYEAQPDKSGLPSDRFSAERPEGSISTLTIQRTEQRDSAMYRCASSLGGLRSTDTQYFGPGTRLTVL.

The chain joins TRBV6-5 to TRBJ1-5; possible D gene TRBD1, 6 bases. Germline V gives CDR1 MNHEY, CDR2 SVGAGI. Trimming took 6 bases from V and 0 from J, leaving 12 bases between them. The CDR3 loop spans 15 amino acids. The CDR3 protein is CASRRTAYSNQPQHF. Here the CDR3 DNA reads TGTGCCAGCAGAAGGACAGCGTATAGCAATCAGCCCCAGCATTTT.

The chain employs TRBV10-3 and TRBJ1-1, with a weak D call TRBD1 (6 bases). Deletions cut 1 base from V and 9 bases from J, with 15 bases between. The CDR3 sequence is 14 residues long. The germline V gene has CDR1 ENHRY and CDR2 SYGVKD. DNA for the CDR3: TGTGCCATCAGTGAGTTGGGCTCCGGGACACAAGCTTTCTTT. This gives the protein CAISELGSGTQAFF.

The chain combines TRBV2 with TRBJ1-2, with TRBD1 identical over 8 bases. Germline-derived CDR1 and CDR2 are SNHLY and FYNNEI. CDR3 size: 17 residues. J lost 3 bases, V lost 5 bases, and 14 bases had no gene match. The CDR3 reads CASSSDRGFAPDYGYTF. Here the CDR3 DNA reads TGTGCCAGCAGTTCCGACAGGGGCTTCGCTCCAGACTATGGCTACACCTTC. Variable domain in full (rest from reference TRBV2 and TRBJ1-2): EPEVTQTPSHQVTQMGQEVILRCVPISNHLYFYWYRQILGQKVEFLVSFYNNEISEKSEIFDDQFSVERPDGSNFTLKIRSTKLEDSAMYFCASSSDRGFAPDYGYTFGSGTRLTVV.

The chain couples TRBV27 to TRBJ2-1, with D unclear. CDR1 and CDR2 (germline): MNHEY, SMNVEV (reference sequence). CDR3 length: 10 amino acids. V lost 6 bases to trimming and J lost 5 bases, with 2 bases between them. The CDR3 spells CASRNNEQFF. The CDR3 DNA reads as TGTGCCAGCAGGAACAATGAGCAGTTCTTC.

The J gene is TRBJ1-5, the V gene TRBV10-3; D is undetermined. Germline V gene lookup returns CDR1 ENHRY and CDR2 SYGVKD. The CDR3 totals 13 residues. Deletions cut 4 bases from V and 9 bases from J, with 13 bases between. The CDR3 spells CAISGQDGTPQHF. The CDR3 nucleotides are TGTGCCATCAGTGGTCAGGACGGCACGCCCCAGCATTTT.

CDR3: CAWSIGGLTKNIQYF. As DNA, the CDR3 is TGTGCCTGGAGTATCGGGGGGCTGACCAAAAACATTCAGTACTTC. The chain carries TRBV30 and TRBJ2-4; possibly TRBD2 for D (7 bases). This CDR3 comprises 15 residues. Trimming took 2 bases from V and 2 from J, leaving 13 bases between them. CDR1 is GTSNPN and CDR2 is SVGIG in the germline V gene (reference sequence).